A selection of T cell receptor beta chains follows, all from one sample in a study of T cell responses to AZD1222 COVID-19 vaccine. Clones were read by immunoSEQ multiplex PCR, and TCRdb kept only the in-frame ones, dropping some. The sample carries around 100,000 clones, about 90% recorded once. The sequenced sample was peripheral blood, obtained on day 0 of AZD1222 vaccination. These receptors were taken from an adult in good health. Both conserved end residues are part of each CDR3. The D gene is left open where the match is weak. Clone size, where shown, is once, few, many, or a class for clones that have expanded.

CDR3 length	V gene	clone size	J gene	D gene	CDR3 DNA	CDR3 protein
13	TRBV5-1	-	TRBJ1-2	TRBD1	TGCGCCAGCAGCTCCTCAGACAGGGGTGGCTACACCTTC	CASSSSDRGGYTF
13	TRBV29-1	-	TRBJ1-1	-	TGCAGCGTTGCCCGCAAGGTGAACACTGAAGCTTTCTTT	CSVARKVNTEAFF
15	TRBV18	-	TRBJ2-3	TRBD2	TGTGCCAGCTCACTCCAGCGGGGGAGGACAGATACGCAGTATTTT	CASSLQRGRTDTQYF
14	TRBV19	-	TRBJ2-7	-	TGTGCCAGTAGTTCGGCGGGGTCGGGGTACGAGCAGTACTTC	CASSSAGSGYEQYF
13	TRBV6-1	-	TRBJ2-5	-	TGTGCCAGCAGTGAACAGATTCAAGAGACCCAGTACTTC	CASSEQIQETQYF
15	TRBV5-1	-	TRBJ1-1	-	TGCGCCAGCAGCTTAGAGGGGCAAATTGGCACTGAAGCTTTCTTT	CASSLEGQIGTEAFF
15	TRBV6-1	-	TRBJ1-2	-	TGTGCCAGCAGTGAAGGGGGGAGCACTAACTATGGCTACACCTTC	CASSEGGSTNYGYTF
13	TRBV3-1/TRBV3-2	-	TRBJ2-7	-	TGTGCCAGCAGCCAAGCTTATAGCTACGAGCAGTACTTC	CASSQAYSYEQYF
17	TRBV4-1	-	TRBJ1-6	-	TGCGCCAGCAGCCAGGAAGGACAAAGCTCCTATAATTCACCCCTCCACTTT	CASSQEGQSSYNSPLHF
11	TRBV6-1	few	TRBJ1-1	-	TGTGCCAGCAGTGATCTGTATGGAGCTTTCTTT	CASSDLYGAFF
15	TRBV28	-	TRBJ2-2	-	TGTGCCAGCAGTTTTGGTTTCAGGGGAACCGGGGAGCTGTTTTTT	CASSFGFRGTGELFF